The entry that follows covers one T cell receptor (beta chain) sequence. Its specificity is unknown. The data belong to a study of T-cell reconstitution after alpha-beta-depleted transplantation in children. Researchers prepared the TCRbeta library using unique molecular identifiers, the study reports. TCRdb re-derived calls from the PCR reads in MiXCR, one entry per CDR3 protein. The sample contains more than 400,000 distinct CDR3 sequences, over 40% of which appear only once. Overall study findings and caveats: Where some patients showed high TCRbeta diversity at day 60, it came from recipient T cells and thymic progenitors that had survived. T cells produced anew were the main source of T-cell counts and diversity one year after transplant. Several hundred expanded graft clones reportedly gave rise to the alpha-beta T cells present about two months after transplant.

The length of the CDR3 is 14 residues. Germline CDR1 LNHNV, CDR2 YYDKDF (reference sequence). The V segment lost 8 bases and the J segment 1 base; nucleotides outside the gene matches: 4. The J gene is TRBJ2-7, the V gene TRBV15, with 11 positions matching TRBD1. The sample in question was PBMCs, obtained before TCRalphabeta/CD19-depleted stem cell transplant. This receptor was obtained from a girl aged 2-10 years with aplastic anemia, due to receive a stem cell transplant. CDR3 DNA sequence: TGTGCCACCCGCCGGGACAGGGGGTCCTACGAGCAGTACTTC. As protein: CATRRDRGSYEQYF. The whole variable domain, filled in from reference TRBV15 and TRBJ2-7, reads DAMVIQNPRYQVTQFGKPVTLSCSQTLNHNVMYWYQQKSSQAPKLLFHYYDKDFNNEADTPDNFQSRRPNTSFCFLDIRSPGLGDTAMYLCATRRDRGSYEQYFGPGTRLTVT.